This TCR beta chain comes out of a study of blood T cells in healthy people across ages. As for the study in general: Every two T cells gave about one barcoded beta molecule via template switching.

This clonotype was detected only a few times. Its specificity is not known. J was trimmed by 5 bases and V by 7 bases; bases with no gene match: 20. The CDR3 runs to 18 residues. The germline V gene has CDR1 DFQATT and CDR2 SNEGSKA (reference sequence). The study, taken as a whole, reports: There were more naive CD4+ cells and higher diversity in long-lived donors than in aged donors.

Together with a sample-barcoded 5' primer, a J-beta primer mix was included in a second PCR lasting roughly 6 to 12 cycles. A 12-random-nucleotide template-switch adaptor tagged each cDNA molecule. A single record per CDR3 protein comes from TCRdb applying MiXCR to the 5' RACE reads. Here the sample spans about 1 million distinct CDR3 sequences, around 45% being singletons. RNA extraction gave at least 5 micrograms of total RNA per sample. This rearrangement joins TRBV20-1 to TRBJ2-1; 10 bases match TRBD2. Sequences were obtained from blood. The source of this sequence is a woman in her sixties in good health. Written as DNA, the CDR3 is TGCAGTGAGTCCTTGATGGAAGCGGGAGGGCCATTCAACAATGAGCAGTTCTTC. It encodes CSESLMEAGGPFNNEQFF.